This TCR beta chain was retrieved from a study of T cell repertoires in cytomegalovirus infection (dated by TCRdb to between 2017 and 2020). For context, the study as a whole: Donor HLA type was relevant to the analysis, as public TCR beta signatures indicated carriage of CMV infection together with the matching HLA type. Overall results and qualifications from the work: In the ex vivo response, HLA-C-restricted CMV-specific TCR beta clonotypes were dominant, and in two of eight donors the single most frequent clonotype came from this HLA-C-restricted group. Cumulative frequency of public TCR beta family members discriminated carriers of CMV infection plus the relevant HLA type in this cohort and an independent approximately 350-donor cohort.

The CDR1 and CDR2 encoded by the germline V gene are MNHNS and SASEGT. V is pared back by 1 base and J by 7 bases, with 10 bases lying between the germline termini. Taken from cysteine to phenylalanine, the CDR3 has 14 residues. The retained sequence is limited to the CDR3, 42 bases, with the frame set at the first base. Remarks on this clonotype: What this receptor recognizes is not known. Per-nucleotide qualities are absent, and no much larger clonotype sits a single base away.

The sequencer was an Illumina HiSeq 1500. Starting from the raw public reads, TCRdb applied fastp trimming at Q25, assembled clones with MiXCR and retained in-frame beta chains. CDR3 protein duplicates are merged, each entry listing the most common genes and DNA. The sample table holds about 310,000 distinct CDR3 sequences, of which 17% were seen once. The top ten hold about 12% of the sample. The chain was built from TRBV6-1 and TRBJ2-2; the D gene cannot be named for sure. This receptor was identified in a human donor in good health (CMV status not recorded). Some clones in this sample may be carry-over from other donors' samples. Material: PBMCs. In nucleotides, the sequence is TGTGCCAGCAGTGAAGGAAACGGTGGCGGGGAGCTGTTTTTT. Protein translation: CASSEGNGGGELFF.